Detailed here is one T cell receptor beta chain. The target antigen is unknown. This specimen comes from a study of OX40 agonist ivuxolimab in advanced cancers. The V gene's germline CDR1 is SGDLS and CDR2 YYNGEE. The V segment lost 5 bases and the J segment 8 bases; nucleotides outside the gene matches: 3. The CDR3 sequence is 11 residues long. Study observations and caveats: Clones of CD4+ and CD8+ blood T cells grew by week 6 at doses of 0.1 to 3.0 mg/kg. Average numbers of expanded clones were greater in CD8+ T cells than in CD4+.

Assay: immunoSEQ multiplex PCR; the TCRdb copy retains only in-frame clones and omits some. The repertoire holds roughly 28,000 clones, roughly 84% seen once, with approximately 16% in the top ten. Sampling of blood occurred at baseline, cycle 4 day 1, and cycle 7 day 1. The sample in question was CD4+ or CD8+ T cells sorted from blood, obtained in a trial of the OX40 agonist ivuxolimab. V usage is TRBV9 and J usage is TRBJ1-1, with 7 bases identical to TRBD1. The TCR sequence derives from an adult with an advanced solid tumor such as melanoma, head and neck, liver or kidney cancer. CDR3 in amino acids: CASRPTGEAFF. CDR3 DNA: TGTGCCAGCAGACCGACAGGGGAAGCTTTCTTT.